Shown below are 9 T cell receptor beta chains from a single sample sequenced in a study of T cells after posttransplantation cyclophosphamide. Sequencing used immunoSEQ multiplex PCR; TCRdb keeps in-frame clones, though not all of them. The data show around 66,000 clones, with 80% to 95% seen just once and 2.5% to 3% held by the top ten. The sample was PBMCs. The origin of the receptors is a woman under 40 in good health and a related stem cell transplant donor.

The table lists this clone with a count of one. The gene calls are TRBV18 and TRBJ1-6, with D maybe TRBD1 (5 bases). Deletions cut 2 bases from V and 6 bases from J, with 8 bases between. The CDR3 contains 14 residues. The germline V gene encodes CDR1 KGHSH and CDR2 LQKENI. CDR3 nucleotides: TGTGCCAGCTCACCAGGGGGAGTTAATTCACCCCTCCACTTT. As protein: CASSPGGVNSPLHF.

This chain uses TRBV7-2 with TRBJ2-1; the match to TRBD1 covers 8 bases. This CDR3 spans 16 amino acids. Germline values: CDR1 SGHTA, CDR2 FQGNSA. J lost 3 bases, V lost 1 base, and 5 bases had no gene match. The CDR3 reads CASSLDWGQDYNEQFF. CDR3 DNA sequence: TGTGCCAGCAGCTTAGATTGGGGACAGGACTACAATGAGCAGTTCTTC.

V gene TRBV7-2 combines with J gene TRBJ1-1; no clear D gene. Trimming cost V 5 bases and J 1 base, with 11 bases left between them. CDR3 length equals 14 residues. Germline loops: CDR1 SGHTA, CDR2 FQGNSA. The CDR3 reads CASSAHVANTEAFF. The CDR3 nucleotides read TGTGCCAGCAGCGCCCACGTAGCGAACACTGAAGCTTTCTTT.

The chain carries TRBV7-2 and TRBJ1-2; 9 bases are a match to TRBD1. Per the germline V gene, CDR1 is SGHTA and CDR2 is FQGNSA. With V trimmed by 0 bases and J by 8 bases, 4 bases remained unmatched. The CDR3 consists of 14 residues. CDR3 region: CASSLAGQGRGYTF. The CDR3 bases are TGTGCCAGCAGCTTAGCGGGACAGGGTAGAGGCTACACCTTC.

The CDR3 DNA reads as TGTGCCAGCAGCAACCCCGGGAGGGGTACCTACGAGCAGTACTTC. Protein: CASSNPGRGTYEQYF. The chain has TRBV7-8 and TRBJ2-7; 8 bases fit TRBD2. This CDR3 region has 15 residues. In germline, CDR1 is SGHVS, CDR2 FQNEAQ. V was clipped by 5 bases and J by 2 bases; unmatched bases: 8.

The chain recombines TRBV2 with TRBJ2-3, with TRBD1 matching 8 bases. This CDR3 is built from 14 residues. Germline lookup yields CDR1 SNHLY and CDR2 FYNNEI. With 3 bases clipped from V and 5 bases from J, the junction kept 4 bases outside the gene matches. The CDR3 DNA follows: TGTGCCAGCAGTGACCCAGGGGGCTTAGATACGCAGTATTTT. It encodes CASSDPGGLDTQYF.

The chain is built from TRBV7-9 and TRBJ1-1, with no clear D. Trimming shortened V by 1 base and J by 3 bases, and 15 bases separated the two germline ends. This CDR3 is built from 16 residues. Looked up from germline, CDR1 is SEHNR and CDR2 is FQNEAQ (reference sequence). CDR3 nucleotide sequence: TGTGCCAGCAGCTTAGACTCCTGGGAGGAGTACACTGAAGCTTTCTTT. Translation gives CASSLDSWEEYTEAFF.

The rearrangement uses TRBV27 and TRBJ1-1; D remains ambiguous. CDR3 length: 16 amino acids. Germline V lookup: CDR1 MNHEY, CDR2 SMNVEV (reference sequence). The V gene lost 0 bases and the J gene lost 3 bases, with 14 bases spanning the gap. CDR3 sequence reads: CASSLSTVSRDTEAFF. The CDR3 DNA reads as TGTGCCAGCAGTTTATCCACAGTGAGTAGGGACACTGAAGCTTTCTTT.

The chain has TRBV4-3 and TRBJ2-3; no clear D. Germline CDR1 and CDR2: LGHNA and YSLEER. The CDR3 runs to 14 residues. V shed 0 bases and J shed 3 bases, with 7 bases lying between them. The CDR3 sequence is CASSQDLRTDTQYF. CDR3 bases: TGCGCCAGCAGCCAAGATCTGCGTACAGATACGCAGTATTTT.